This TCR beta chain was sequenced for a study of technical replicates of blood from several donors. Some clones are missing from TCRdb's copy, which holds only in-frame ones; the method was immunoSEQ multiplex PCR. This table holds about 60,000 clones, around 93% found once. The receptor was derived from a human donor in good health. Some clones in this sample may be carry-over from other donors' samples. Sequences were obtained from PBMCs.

Here the CDR3 reads CASSGQGAYTGELFF. The CDR3 coding sequence is TGTGCCAGCAGCGGACAGGGGGCCTACACCGGGGAGCTGTTTTTT. The chain uses TRBV9 and TRBJ2-2, with 10 bases identical to TRBD1. V shed 3 bases and J 3 bases; nucleotides not matched to a gene: 2. The germline CDR1 and CDR2 sequences are SGDLS and YYNGEE. There are 15 residues in the CDR3.